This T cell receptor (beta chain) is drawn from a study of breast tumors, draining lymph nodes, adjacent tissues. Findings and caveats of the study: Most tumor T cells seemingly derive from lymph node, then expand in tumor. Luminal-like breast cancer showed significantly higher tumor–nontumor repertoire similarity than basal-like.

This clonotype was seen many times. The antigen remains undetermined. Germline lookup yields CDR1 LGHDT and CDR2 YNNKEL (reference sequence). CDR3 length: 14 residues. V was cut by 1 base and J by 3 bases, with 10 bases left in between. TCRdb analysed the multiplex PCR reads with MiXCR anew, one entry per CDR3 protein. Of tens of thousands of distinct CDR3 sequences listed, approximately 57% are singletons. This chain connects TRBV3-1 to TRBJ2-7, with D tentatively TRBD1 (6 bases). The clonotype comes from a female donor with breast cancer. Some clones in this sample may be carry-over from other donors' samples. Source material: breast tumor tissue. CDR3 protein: CASSQGDTIYEQYF. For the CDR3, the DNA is TGTGCCAGCAGCCAAGGGGACACTATCTACGAGCAGTACTTC.